The 7 T cell receptor beta chains presented below share a single source sample, sequenced in a study of cytomegalovirus exposure and HLA in healthy donors. The PCR had 60 Vbeta and 13 Jbeta primers. Produced via immunoSEQ multiplex PCR; TCRdb's table is partial and in-frame only. The sample lists 100,000 to 120,000 clones, around 75% occurring once. Sequencing was done on a sample of PBMCs. These receptor sequences come from a man aged 25-45 years in good health and CMV-seronegative.

The sample holds one count of this clone. The chain links TRBV7-8 to TRBJ1-2, with TRBD1 identical over 7 bases. J lost 1 base, V lost 0 bases, and 5 bases had no gene match. Germline-derived CDR1 and CDR2 are SGHVS and FQNEAQ. CDR3 length equals 16 residues. The CDR3 coding sequence is TGTGCCAGCAGCTTAGCGGGGACAGAGATTAACTATGGCTACACCTTC. Translating gives CASSLAGTEINYGYTF.

Of note for this clone: One end of the junction does not line up with germline, which may come from a read error. V usage is TRBV6-5 and J usage is TRBJ2-2; 9 bases match TRBD1. Germline-derived CDR1 and CDR2 are MNHEY and SVGAGI. The CDR3 is 15 amino acids. CDR3 in DNA: TGTGCCAGCAGTTACTCGGGACAGGGTTACCGGGGAGCTGTTTTT. Its translation is CASSYSGQGYRGAVF.

The V call is TRBV28, the J call TRBJ2-7, with a tentative D call TRBD2 (5 bases). This CDR3 spans 13 amino acids. Trimming left V 8 bases short and J 2 bases short, with 13 bases between. Germline assignment: CDR1 MDHEN and CDR2 SYDVKM. The CDR3 spells CASLRGSPYEQYF. CDR3 in DNA: TGTGCCAGCCTTCGCGGGTCACCCTACGAGCAGTACTTC. Based on the CDR3 plus reference TRBV28 and TRBJ2-7, the full variable domain is DVKVTQSSRYLVKRTGEKVFLECVQDMDHENMFWYRQDPGLGLRLIYFSYDVKMKEKGDIPEGYSVSREKKERFSLILESASTNQTSMYLCASLRGSPYEQYFGPGTRLTVT.

This chain connects TRBV5-1 to TRBJ1-2, with 9 bases that match TRBD1. Germline CDR1 SGHRS, CDR2 YFSETQ. The V gene end was trimmed by 0 bases and the J gene end by 8 bases; junction bases not matched to a gene: 8. CDR3 length: 15 amino acids. The CDR3 nucleotides read TGCGCCAGCAGCTTGGGGGACAGGGAGGTCGAGGGCTACACCTTC. Protein product: CASSLGDREVEGYTF.

This clone was observed a few times. This sequence joins TRBV9 and TRBJ2-7, with TRBD2 matching 15 bases. V lost 3 bases, J lost 4 bases, and 5 bases stayed unmatched. The CDR3 is 16 amino acids. Germline assignment: CDR1 SGDLS and CDR2 YYNGEE. The CDR3: CASSAGLAGGLYEQYF. Here the CDR3 DNA reads TGTGCCAGCAGCGCCGGACTAGCGGGGGGGTTGTACGAGCAGTACTTC.

The chain employs TRBV6-5 and TRBJ1-4; 7 bases agree with TRBD1. The length of the CDR3 is 13 residues. After removal of 2 bases from V and 7 bases from J, the junction contained 1 base not matched to a gene. Looked up from germline, CDR1 is MNHEY and CDR2 is SVGAGI. For the CDR3, the DNA is TGTGCCAGCAGTTACAGGGGGCCTGAAAAACTGTTTTTT. This translates into CASSYRGPEKLFF.

V and J are TRBV30 and TRBJ1-2; possibly TRBD1 for D (6 bases). V was trimmed by 0 bases and J by 6 bases, leaving 26 bases between them. The germline gives CDR1 GTSNPN, CDR2 SVGIG (reference sequence). This CDR3 spans 18 amino acids. The CDR3 loop is CAWSVASDPIRGRNGYTF. The CDR3 nucleotides read TGTGCCTGGAGTGTTGCCTCCGACCCCATTAGGGGGAGAAATGGCTACACCTTC.